A single sample is the source of the 16 T cell receptor beta chains below, sequenced in a study of a mutant IDH1 vaccine in newly diagnosed glioma. TCRdb's copy holds only in-frame clones and misses some; the assay was immunoSEQ multiplex PCR. The table includes 60,000 to 100,000 clones, 75% to 90% detected once. Sample time point: week 23, last vaccination. A single vaccine dose contained 300 ug of mutant IDH1 20-mer peptide, and topical imiquimod was used with it. No antigen is known for these receptors. This specimen consisted of PBMCs, obtained from a glioma patient whose treatment included an IDH1 peptide vaccine. These receptors originate from a woman between 50 and 59 years old with glioma.

CDR3 residues: CASSAGLANYNEQFF. The CDR3 DNA is TGTGCCAGCTCAGCGGGACTAGCGAATTACAATGAGCAGTTCTTC. The chain recombines TRBV18 with TRBJ2-1; TRBD2 matches 10 bases. This CDR3 is 15 amino acids long. After removal of 5 bases from V and 4 bases from J, the junction contained 5 bases not matched to a gene. CDR1 is KGHSH and CDR2 is LQKENI in the germline V gene.

This clone occurred once. CDR3 amino acids: CASRGTGANEKLFF. The DNA of the CDR3 is TGTGCCAGCAGGGGGACAGGGGCTAATGAAAAACTGTTTTTT. J is TRBJ1-4 and V is TRBV6-5; 10 positions match TRBD1. The CDR3 length is 14 residues. Germline V gives CDR1 MNHEY, CDR2 SVGAGI. V shed 6 bases, J shed 3 bases, and the junction held 1 base outside the gene matches.

CDR3 bases: TGTGCCAGCAGCTTAGCAGGGACAGGGACACTCTCTGGGGCCAACGTCCTGACTTTC. It is translated as CASSLAGTGTLSGANVLTF. The chain carries TRBV11-2 and TRBJ2-6; the match to TRBD1 covers 9 bases. Trimming removed 1 base from V and 0 bases from J; junction bases left unmatched: 7. The CDR3 totals 19 residues. Germline assignment: CDR1 SGHAT and CDR2 FQNNGV.

This chain uses TRBV7-8 with TRBJ2-7; D ambiguous. This CDR3 is 11 amino acids long. Germline V gene sequence: CDR1 SGHVS, CDR2 FQNEAQ. Trimming pared 5 bases from V and 6 bases from J, leaving 8 bases between. In DNA form, the CDR3 reads TGTGCCAGCAGCCCTCTTTCCGAGCAGTACTTC. This gives the protein CASSPLSEQYF.

Notes on this clone: One junction end does not reproduce the germline sequence, and a read error may be involved. This chain joins TRBV6-1 and TRBJ1-5; D is undetermined. The CDR3 contains 13 residues. In germline, CDR1 is MNHNS, CDR2 SASEGT. CDR3 coding DNA: TGTGCCAGCAGAGAAGTTCTAGGGCAGCCCCAGCATTTT. This codes for CASREVLGQPQHF.

The chain couples TRBV10-3 to TRBJ2-7; D possibly uses TRBD1 or TRBD2 (5 bases each). CDR1 and CDR2 (germline): ENHRY, SYGVKD. The V gene lost 6 bases and the J gene lost 5 bases, with 17 bases spanning the gap. The CDR3 totals 14 residues. For the CDR3, the DNA is TGTGCCATCAGGGGATGGGGCTCGGGGAACGAGCAGTACTTC. Translated, it gives CAIRGWGSGNEQYF.

This clone was detected only once. V and J are TRBV29-1 and TRBJ2-2, with D perhaps TRBD1 (5 bases). Germline CDR1 is SQVTM and CDR2 is ANQGSEA. The CDR3 runs to 14 residues. Deletions cut 3 bases from V and 0 bases from J, with 8 bases between. CDR3 in amino acids: CSVERQTNTGELFF. Written as DNA, the CDR3 is TGCAGCGTTGAGCGACAGACGAACACCGGGGAGCTGTTTTTT.

This rearrangement joins TRBV9 to TRBJ2-7, with 8 bases matching TRBD2. Germline V gene sequence: CDR1 SGDLS, CDR2 YYNGEE. With 5 bases clipped from V and 2 bases from J, the junction kept 3 bases outside the gene matches. There are 13 residues in the CDR3. The DNA of the CDR3 is TGTGCCAGCAGTATGGGACTAGCCTACGAGCAGTACTTC. It is translated as CASSMGLAYEQYF. The variable domain in full, completed from reference TRBV9 and TRBJ2-7, reads DSGVTQTPKHLITATGQRVTLRCSPRSGDLSVYWYQQSLDQGLQFLIQYYNGEERAKGNILERFSAQQFPDLHSELNLSSLELGDSALYFCASSMGLAYEQYFGPGTRLTVT.

The V gene is TRBV5-1, the J gene TRBJ2-7; 14 bases map to TRBD2. J gave up 2 bases and V 3 bases, and 4 bases lay outside the gene matches. The CDR3 extends over 16 amino acids. CDR1 and CDR2 from the germline V gene are SGHRS and YFSETQ. This CDR3 reads CASSSGTSGRPYEQYF. The CDR3 nucleotides read TGCGCCAGCAGCTCCGGGACTAGCGGGAGACCCTACGAGCAGTACTTC.

The chain uses TRBV6-1 and TRBJ1-6; TRBD1 agrees at 9 bases. The CDR3 extends over 14 amino acids. Germline CDR1 is MNHNS and CDR2 is SASEGT. Trimming took 7 bases from V and 9 from J; bases not matched to a gene: 7. CDR3 amino acids: CASTRQGGFSPLHF. The CDR3 DNA reads TGTGCCAGCACCCGACAGGGGGGCTTTTCACCCCTCCACTTT.

The gene calls are TRBV6-6 and TRBJ1-1; possibly TRBD1 for D (6 bases). V was cut by 2 bases and J by 3 bases, with 7 bases left in between. The CDR3 has 13 amino acids. Germline V gene lookup returns CDR1 MNHNY and CDR2 SVGAGI (reference sequence). CDR3 residues: CASSYPGDTEAFF. CDR3 in DNA: TGTGCCAGCAGTTACCCAGGGGACACTGAAGCTTTCTTT.

This chain connects TRBV9 to TRBJ2-3; D unclear. Trimming stripped 1 base from V and 2 bases from J, with 5 bases between. The CDR3 covers 13 residues. Germline-derived CDR1 and CDR2 are SGDLS and YYNGEE. DNA of the CDR3: TGTGCCAGCAGCGTAATAACCACAGATACGCAGTATTTT. Protein product: CASSVITTDTQYF.

The rearrangement joins TRBV10-2 to TRBJ2-1; the match to TRBD2 covers 7 bases. Germline loops: CDR1 WSHSY, CDR2 SAAADI. This CDR3 is 16 amino acids long. Germline trimming cut 4 bases from V and 8 bases from J; bases unmatched to any gene: 14. The CDR3 region has the DNA TGCGCCAGCAGTGGGCCGGCGGCGGGAGATAATCATGAGCAGTTCTTC. It is translated as CASSGPAAGDNHEQFF.

V gene TRBV4-1 combines with J gene TRBJ2-1; TRBD2 is a possible D gene (6 bases). Trimming left V 1 base short and J 3 bases short, with 16 bases between. Germline V CDR1 and CDR2: MGHRA, YSYEKL. The CDR3 loop spans 17 amino acids. The CDR3 sequence is CASSQVDLGLSYNEQFF. The CDR3 nucleotides read TGCGCCAGCAGCCAAGTCGATCTGGGACTGAGCTACAATGAGCAGTTCTTC.

The chain recombines TRBV4-1 with TRBJ2-1, with unresolved D. The germline V gene has CDR1 MGHRA and CDR2 YSYEKL. The V end was cut by 3 bases, the J end by 5 bases, with 11 bases between. The CDR3 length is 14 residues. The CDR3 spells CASSHRPRHNEQFF. The CDR3 DNA reads as TGCGCCAGCAGCCATAGACCTCGTCACAATGAGCAGTTCTTC.

The chain is built from TRBV4-2 and TRBJ2-1; 7 bases align to TRBD2. V was pared by 0 bases and J by 7 bases, with 9 bases of the junction left unmatched. CDR1 LGHNA and CDR2 YNFKEQ come from the germline V gene. CDR3 length: 16 amino acids. CDR3 DNA sequence: TGTGCCAGCAGCCAAGAAGGGCTAGTGGGGGGGAATGAGCAGTTCTTC. As protein: CASSQEGLVGGNEQFF.